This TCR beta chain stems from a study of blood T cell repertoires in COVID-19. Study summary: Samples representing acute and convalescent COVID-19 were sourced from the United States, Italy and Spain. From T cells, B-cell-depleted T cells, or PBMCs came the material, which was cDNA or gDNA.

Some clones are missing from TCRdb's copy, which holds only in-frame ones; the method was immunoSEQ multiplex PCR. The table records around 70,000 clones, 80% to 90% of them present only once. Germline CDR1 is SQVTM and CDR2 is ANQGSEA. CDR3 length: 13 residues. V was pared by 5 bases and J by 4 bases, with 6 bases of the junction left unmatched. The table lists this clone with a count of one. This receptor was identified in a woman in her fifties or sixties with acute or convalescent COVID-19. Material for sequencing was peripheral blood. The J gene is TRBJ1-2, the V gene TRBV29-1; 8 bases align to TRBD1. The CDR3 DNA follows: TGCAGCGTTACTCGCAGGGGGCTCTATGGCTACACCTTC. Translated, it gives CSVTRRGLYGYTF.